The 17 T cell receptor beta chains reported below all come from one sample, sequenced in a study of T cells in Graves' hyperthyroidism and ophthalmopathy. The investigators amplified TCR beta CDR3 regions from RNA transcripts. During a first-round RT-PCR of the TCR CDR3, the HTBI primer set was used. TCRdb redid the calling of the multiplex PCR reads with MiXCR, one entry per CDR3 protein. This table holds around 300,000 distinct CDR3 sequences, approximately 18% found once. Sequencing was carried out using blood. The receptor set was obtained from a man aged 45 to 65 with Graves' ophthalmopathy.

This clonotype was picked up many times. The gene calls are TRBV12-3 or TRBV12-4 and TRBJ2-5; D tentatively fits TRBD1 or TRBD2 (5 bases each). Trimming removed 5 bases from V and 2 bases from J, with 15 bases in between. This CDR3 has 15 amino acids. CDR3 protein: CASSPSGAKQETQYF. The CDR3 DNA follows: TGTGCCAGCAGTCCCTCCGGGGCTAAGCAAGAGACCCAGTACTTC.

This clonotype was seen more than once but under ten times. In nucleotides, the CDR3 is TGCAGCGTTCTGGATTTCGGGGAGCTGTTTTTT. The encoded protein is CSVLDFGELFF. This rearrangement joins TRBV29-1 to TRBJ2-2; D is unclear. Germline values: CDR1 SQVTM, CDR2 ANQGSEA. Trimming shortened V by 5 bases and J by 7 bases, and 8 bases separated the two germline ends. The CDR3 runs 11 residues.

This clonotype turned up a few times. The chain employs TRBV7-2 and TRBJ2-2; D is unresolved. With 3 bases removed from V and 1 base from J, the gap between germline ends came to 6 bases. Looked up from germline, CDR1 is SGHTA and CDR2 is FQGNSA. This CDR3 is 14 amino acids long. CDR3: CASSFRGNTGELFF. The CDR3 DNA reads TGTGCCAGCAGCTTCCGCGGGAACACCGGGGAGCTGTTTTTT. Full variable domain (rest looked up from reference TRBV7-2 and TRBJ2-2): GAGVSQSPSNKVTEKGKDVELRCDPISGHTALYWYRQSLGQGLEFLIYFQGNSAPDKSGLPSDRFSAERTGGSVSTLTIQRTQQEDSAVYLCASSFRGNTGELFFGEGSRLTVL.

The V call is TRBV20-1, the J call TRBJ1-5, with D perhaps matching TRBD1 (6 bases). The V gene's germline CDR1 is DFQATT and CDR2 SNEGSKA (reference sequence). Trimming removed 6 bases at V and 6 bases at J, with 12 bases between. The CDR3 has 12 residues. The CDR3 DNA is TGCAGTGCAAATACAGGGCGTCAGCCCCAGCATTTT. This gives the protein CSANTGRQPQHF.

The chain carries TRBV6-9 and TRBJ2-7, with 9 positions matching TRBD1. Germline V gene lookup returns CDR1 MNHGY and CDR2 SVAAGI. The CDR3 is 14 amino acids. J gave up 7 bases and V 3 bases, and 7 bases lay outside the gene matches. The CDR3 reads CASSYLQGAGEQYF. CDR3 bases: TGTGCCAGCAGTTACTTACAGGGGGCGGGGGAGCAGTACTTC.

This clonotype was counted ten times or more. The chain joins TRBV20-1 to TRBJ2-3, with D possibly being TRBD2 (6 bases). This CDR3 contains 16 residues. Germline CDR1 and CDR2: DFQATT and SNEGSKA (reference sequence). The ends were cut back, 5 bases at V and 5 bases at J, with 23 bases in the middle. The CDR3 region is CSAAAGKPGLRDTQYF. CDR3 nucleotides: TGCAGTGCTGCGGCCGGTAAACCGGGACTCCGAGATACGCAGTATTTT.

V usage is TRBV24-1 and J usage is TRBJ2-1, with 14 bases identical to TRBD2. The length of the CDR3 is 16 residues. Looked up from germline, CDR1 is KGHDR and CDR2 is SFDVKD. J was trimmed by 8 bases and V by 3 bases; bases with no gene match: 5. DNA for the CDR3: TGTGCCACCAGTGATCCCGGGACTAGCGGGAGAGATGAGCAGTTCTTC. Translating it yields CATSDPGTSGRDEQFF.

V and J are TRBV9 and TRBJ2-1, with 13 nucleotides matching TRBD2. The ends lost 4 bases at V and 7 bases at J; junction bases unmatched: 8. This CDR3 comprises 16 residues. The germline CDR1 and CDR2 sequences are SGDLS and YYNGEE. The CDR3 loop is CASSLRLAGGSNEQFF. CDR3 DNA: TGTGCCAGCAGCTTACGACTAGCGGGAGGTTCTAATGAGCAGTTCTTC.

Notes on this clonotype: A much larger clone differs from this one at a single base, so this may be a read error. CDR3 bases: TGTGCCAGCAGAGGAGGAATTCCCTACGAGCAGTTCTTC. It codes for CASRGGIPYEQFF. The chain joins TRBV2 to TRBJ2-7; D is perhaps TRBD2 (5 bases). The J call may be mistaken, given a closer DNA end match to TRBJ2-1. The CDR3 spans 13 residues. CDR1 SNHLY and CDR2 FYNNEI come from the germline V gene.

This clonotype was seen repeatedly, ten times or more. The V and J genes are TRBV20-1 and TRBJ2-1; 7 nucleotides align to TRBD1. This CDR3 comprises 15 residues. The V and J ends lost 0 bases and 4 bases, in that order; junction bases with no gene match: 6. Germline-derived CDR1 and CDR2 are DFQATT and SNEGSKA (reference sequence). Here the CDR3 DNA reads TGCAGTGCTAGAGAGTGGGGACAGTTGTACAATGAGCAGTTCTTC. Translating it yields CSAREWGQLYNEQFF.

Here the CDR3 DNA reads TGTGCCAGTAGTTTCCGGACAGGGGCTAGCAATCAGCCCCAGCATTTT. Amino acids: CASSFRTGASNQPQHF. The chain has TRBV19 and TRBJ1-5, with 9 bases lining up with TRBD1. J lost 0 bases, V lost 5 bases, and 5 bases had no gene match. The CDR3 is 16 residues long. Germline values: CDR1 LNHDA, CDR2 SQIVND (reference sequence).

This clonotype came up many times. The chain has TRBV28 and TRBJ1-2; 11 bases are shared with TRBD1. This CDR3 contains 13 residues. The V and J ends lost 4 bases and 13 bases, in that order; junction bases with no gene match: 8. Per the germline V gene, CDR1 is MDHEN and CDR2 is SYDVKM. CDR3 sequence: CASSSSWTGGGTF. DNA of the CDR3: TGTGCCAGCAGTTCTTCATGGACAGGGGGCGGCACCTTC.

This clonotype was detected ten times or more. The chain has TRBV7-2 and TRBJ2-7; no firm D call. The germline V and J ends were trimmed by 1 base and 9 bases, with 7 bases remaining between them. The germline V gene encodes CDR1 SGHTA and CDR2 FQGNSA. The CDR3 extends over 11 amino acids. The CDR3 sequence: CASSLGLMQYF. Written as DNA, the CDR3 is TGTGCCAGCAGCTTAGGGCTAATGCAGTACTTC.

This clonotype came up a few times. This chain links TRBV5-8 with TRBJ2-3; 7 bases are a match to TRBD2. CDR3 length: 16 residues. CDR1 is SGHTS, CDR2 YDEGEE, per germline. V shed 4 bases, J shed 1 base, and the junction held 9 bases outside the gene matches. The CDR3 protein is CASSLAAGAGTDTQYF. The CDR3 DNA follows: TGTGCCAGCAGCCTAGCCGCGGGAGCCGGCACAGATACGCAGTATTTT.

The sample holds a few counts of this clonotype. This chain joins TRBV30 and TRBJ2-3, with 11 bases identical to TRBD2. V dropped 0 bases and J dropped 4; count of bases not matched to a gene: 15. The CDR3 spans 19 residues. Germline V gene sequence: CDR1 GTSNPN, CDR2 SVGIG (reference sequence). CDR3: CAWSVPVAGGPREADTQYF. As DNA, the CDR3 is TGTGCCTGGAGTGTCCCCGTAGCGGGAGGGCCGCGGGAGGCAGATACGCAGTATTTT.

In its sample, this clonotype was seen many times. This rearrangement joins TRBV24-1 to TRBJ2-1; 8 nucleotides align to TRBD1. CDR1 and CDR2 from the germline V gene are KGHDR and SFDVKD. CDR3 length equals 15 residues. Losses at the gene ends were 4 bases for V and 7 bases for J; bases not matched to a gene: 8. CDR3 bases: TGTGCCACCAGTGAGGGCAGGGGGCTGAAGAATGAGCAGTTCTTC. Translation: CATSEGRGLKNEQFF.

This clonotype came up many times. The chain joins TRBV28 to TRBJ1-4; maybe TRBD1 (6 bases). The CDR3 totals 18 residues. CDR1 is MDHEN, CDR2 SYDVKM, per germline. Trimming cost V 3 bases and J 0 bases, with 17 bases left between them. The DNA for the CDR3 is TGTGCCAGCAGTTTCTTCGGGACACCAGTTGCAACTAATGAAAAACTGTTTTTT. It is translated as CASSFFGTPVATNEKLFF.